Sequencing of this T cell receptor beta chain was carried out in a study of cytomegalovirus exposure and HLA in healthy donors. Study conclusions and caveats: In an earlier analysis, most TCR beta V segments were productive about 87% or about 30% of the time.

On this clone: Its cognate antigen is unknown.

With V trimmed by 5 bases and J by 0 bases, 12 bases remained unmatched. This CDR3 contains 18 residues. The V gene's germline CDR1 is SGHTA and CDR2 FQGNSA. A multiplex PCR was run with 60 Vbeta primers and 13 Jbeta primers. Data came from immunoSEQ multiplex PCR; TCRdb stores just in-frame clones and leaves some out. This sample has around 100,000 clones, with approximately 70% found just once. The V gene is TRBV7-2, the J gene TRBJ1-4, with 7 bases fitting TRBD1. The sample consisted of PBMCs. The source of this sequence is a woman in her thirties in good health and CMV-seronegative. CDR3 DNA: TGTGCCAGCAGCAGTACCGGGACAGCCTTGCCAACTAATGAAAAACTGTTTTTT. This sequence encodes CASSSTGTALPTNEKLFF.